These 5 T cell receptor beta chains share one sample of origin, sequenced in a study of T-cell memory formation after mild COVID-19. TCRdb passed the 5' RACE reads through MiXCR, listing each CDR3 protein once. Of 170,000 or so distinct CDR3 sequences listed, roughly 30% are singletons. Sequenced sample: PBMCs or a T cell subset sorted from them (not recorded which). These receptors all stem from an adult woman who had mild COVID-19 (a few samples of this study predate the infection). Cell type and time point are not known.

The chain uses TRBV30 and TRBJ2-3; D unresolved. The CDR3 runs to 14 residues. V was pared by 0 bases and J by 4 bases, with 11 bases between. Germline CDR1 reads GTSNPN; CDR2 reads SVGIG (reference sequence). The CDR3 region is CAWSVQTPPDTQYF. The CDR3 region has the DNA TGTGCCTGGAGTGTACAGACGCCACCAGATACGCAGTATTTT.

The CDR3 spells CASSMGGSMAFF. For the CDR3, the DNA is TGTGCCAGTAGTATGGGCGGTTCAATGGCTTTCTTT. The gene calls are TRBV19 and TRBJ1-1; D is unresolved. CDR1 is LNHDA and CDR2 is SQIVND in the germline V gene (reference sequence). The CDR3 is 12 amino acids. Trimming cost V 3 bases and J 11 bases, with 13 bases left between them.

This clonotype appeared a few times. V gene TRBV24-1 combines with J gene TRBJ2-5; D is unclear. The ends were cut back, 9 bases at V and 4 bases at J, with 14 bases in the middle. The CDR3 extends over 13 amino acids. Germline CDR1 reads KGHDR; CDR2 reads SFDVKD. This chain's CDR3 is CATQHFRGETQYF. As DNA, the CDR3 is TGTGCCACCCAACACTTCCGAGGAGAGACCCAGTACTTC.

This chain links TRBV20-1 with TRBJ2-5; a possible D gene is TRBD1 (5 bases). The CDR3 runs to 13 residues. The germline CDR1 and CDR2 sequences are DFQATT and SNEGSKA (reference sequence). V lost 8 bases to trimming and J lost 4 bases, with 17 bases between them. CDR3 amino acids: CSLWRGQGETQYF. The CDR3 DNA follows: TGCAGTCTCTGGCGAGGCCAGGGAGAGACCCAGTACTTC.

In this sample, this clonotype turned up a few times. The chain uses TRBV5-1 and TRBJ2-7; D perhaps matches TRBD2 (6 bases). The V and J ends lost 4 bases and 6 bases respectively, with 11 bases between them. The CDR3 sequence is 12 residues long. The germline V gene encodes CDR1 SGHRS and CDR2 YFSETQ. The chain's CDR3 is CASSHNGGEQYF. In DNA form, the CDR3 reads TGCGCCAGCAGCCACAACGGGGGCGAGCAGTACTTC.